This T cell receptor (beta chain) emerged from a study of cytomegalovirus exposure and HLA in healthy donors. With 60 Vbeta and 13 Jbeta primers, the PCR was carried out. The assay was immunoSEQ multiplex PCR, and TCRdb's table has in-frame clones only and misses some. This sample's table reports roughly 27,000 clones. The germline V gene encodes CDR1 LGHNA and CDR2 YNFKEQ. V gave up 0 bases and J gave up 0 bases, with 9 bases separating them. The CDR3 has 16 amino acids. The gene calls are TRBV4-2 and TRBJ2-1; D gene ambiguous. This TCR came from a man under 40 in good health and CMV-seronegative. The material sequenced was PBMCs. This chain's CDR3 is CASSQEGTASYNEQFF. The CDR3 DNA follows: TGTGCCAGCAGCCAAGAGGGCACCGCCTCCTACAATGAGCAGTTCTTC.